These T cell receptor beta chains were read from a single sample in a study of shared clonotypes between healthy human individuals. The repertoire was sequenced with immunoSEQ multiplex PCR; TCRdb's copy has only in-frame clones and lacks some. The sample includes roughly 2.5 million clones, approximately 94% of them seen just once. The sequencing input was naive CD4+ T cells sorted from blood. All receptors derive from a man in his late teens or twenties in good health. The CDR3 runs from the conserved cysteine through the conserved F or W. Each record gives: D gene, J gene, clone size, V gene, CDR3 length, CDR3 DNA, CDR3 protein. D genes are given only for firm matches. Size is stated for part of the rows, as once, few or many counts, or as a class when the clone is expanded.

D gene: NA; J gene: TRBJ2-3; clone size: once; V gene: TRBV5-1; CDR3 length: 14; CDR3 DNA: TGCGCCAGCAGCTCTGGACTCAGCACAGATACGCAGTATTTT; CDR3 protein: CASSSGLSTDTQYF
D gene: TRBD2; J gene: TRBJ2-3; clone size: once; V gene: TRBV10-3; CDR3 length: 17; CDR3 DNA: TGTGCCATCAGTGGTATGGCTAGCGGGGGTAGCACAGATACGCAGTATTTT; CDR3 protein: CAISGMASGGSTDTQYF
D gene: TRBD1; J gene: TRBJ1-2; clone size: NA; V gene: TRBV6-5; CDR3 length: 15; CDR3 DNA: TGTGCCAGCAGTCCCGGGGGACAGGGCGCTTATGGCTACACCTTC; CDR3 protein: CASSPGGQGAYGYTF
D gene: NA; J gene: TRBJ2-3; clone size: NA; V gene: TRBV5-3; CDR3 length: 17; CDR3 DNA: TGTGCCAGAAGCTTGGAGTCTAGGGCCCCTTTCACAGATACGCAGTATTTT; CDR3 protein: CARSLESRAPFTDTQYF
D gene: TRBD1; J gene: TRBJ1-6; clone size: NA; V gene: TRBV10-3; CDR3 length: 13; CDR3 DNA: TGTGCCATCGGAGGGGGCGTGAATTCACCCCTCCACTTT; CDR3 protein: CAIGGGVNSPLHF
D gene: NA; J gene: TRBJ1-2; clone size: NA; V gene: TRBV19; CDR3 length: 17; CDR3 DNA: TGTGCCAGTACCCCTGTGGGTAGGGGGGGAGCTAACTATGGCTACACCTTC; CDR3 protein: CASTPVGRGGANYGYTF
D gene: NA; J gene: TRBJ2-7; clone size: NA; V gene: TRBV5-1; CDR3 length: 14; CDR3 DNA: TGCGCCAGCAGCTTGGAAGGGGGTCCCTACGAGCAGTACTTC; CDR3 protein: CASSLEGGPYEQYF
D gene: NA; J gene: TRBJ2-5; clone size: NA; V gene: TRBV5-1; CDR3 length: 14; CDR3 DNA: TGCGCCAGCAGCTTGGAAGGAGCTGAAGAGACCCAGTACTTC; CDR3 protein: CASSLEGAEETQYF
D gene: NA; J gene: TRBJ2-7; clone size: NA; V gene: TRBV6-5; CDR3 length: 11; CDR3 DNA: TGTGCCAGCAGAACGTACTACGAGCAGTACTTC; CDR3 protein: CASRTYYEQYF
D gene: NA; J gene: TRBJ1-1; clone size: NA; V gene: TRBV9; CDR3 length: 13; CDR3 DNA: TGTGCCAGCAGCGTAGCCGGGGTCGCTGAAGCTTTCTTT; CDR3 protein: CASSVAGVAEAFF